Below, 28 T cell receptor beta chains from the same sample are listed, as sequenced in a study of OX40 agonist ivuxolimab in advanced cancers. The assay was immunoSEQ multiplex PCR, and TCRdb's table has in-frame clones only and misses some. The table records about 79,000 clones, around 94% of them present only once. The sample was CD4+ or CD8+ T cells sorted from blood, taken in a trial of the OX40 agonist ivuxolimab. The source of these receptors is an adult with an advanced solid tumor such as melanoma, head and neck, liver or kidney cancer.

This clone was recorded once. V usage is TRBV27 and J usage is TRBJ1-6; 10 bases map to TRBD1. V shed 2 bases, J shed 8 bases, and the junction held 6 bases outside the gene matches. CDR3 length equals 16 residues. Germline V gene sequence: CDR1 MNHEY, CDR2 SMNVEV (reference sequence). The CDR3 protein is CASSLPRGQGDSPLHF. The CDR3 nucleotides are TGTGCCAGCAGTTTACCTCGTGGACAGGGGGATTCACCCCTCCACTTT.

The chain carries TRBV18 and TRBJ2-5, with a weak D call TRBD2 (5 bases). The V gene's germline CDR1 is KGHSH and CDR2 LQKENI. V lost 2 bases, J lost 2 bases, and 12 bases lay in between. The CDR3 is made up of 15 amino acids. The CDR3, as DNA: TGTGCCAGCTCACCAACCGACTATTCGCAAGAGACCCAGTACTTC. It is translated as CASSPTDYSQETQYF.

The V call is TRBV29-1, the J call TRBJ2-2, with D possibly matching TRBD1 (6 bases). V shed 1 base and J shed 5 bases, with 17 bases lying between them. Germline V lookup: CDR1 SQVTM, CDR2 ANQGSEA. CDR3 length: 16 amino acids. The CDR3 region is CSVEGVQGSLTGELFF. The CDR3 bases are TGCAGCGTTGAAGGAGTCCAGGGGAGTCTAACCGGGGAGCTGTTTTTT.

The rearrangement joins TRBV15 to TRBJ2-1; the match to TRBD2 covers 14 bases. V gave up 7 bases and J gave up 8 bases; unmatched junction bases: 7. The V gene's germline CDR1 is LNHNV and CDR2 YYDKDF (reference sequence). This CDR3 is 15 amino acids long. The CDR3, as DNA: TGTGCCACCACCCTGGGACTAGCGGGAGAGTATGAGCAGTTCTTC. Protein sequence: CATTLGLAGEYEQFF.

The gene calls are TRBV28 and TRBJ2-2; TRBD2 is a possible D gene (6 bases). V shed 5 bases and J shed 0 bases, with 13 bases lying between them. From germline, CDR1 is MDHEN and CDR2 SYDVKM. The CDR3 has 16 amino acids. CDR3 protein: CASSPSGVTNTGELFF. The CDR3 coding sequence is TGTGCCAGCAGTCCGTCGGGGGTCACGAACACCGGGGAGCTGTTTTTT. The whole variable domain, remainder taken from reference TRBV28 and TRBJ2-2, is DVKVTQSSRYLVKRTGEKVFLECVQDMDHENMFWYRQDPGLGLRLIYFSYDVKMKEKGDIPEGYSVSREKKERFSLILESASTNQTSMYLCASSPSGVTNTGELFFGEGSRLTVL.

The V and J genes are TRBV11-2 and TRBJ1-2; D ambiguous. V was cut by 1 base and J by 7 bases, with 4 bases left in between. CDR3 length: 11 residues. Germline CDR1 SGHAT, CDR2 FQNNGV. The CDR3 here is CASSLGGGYTF. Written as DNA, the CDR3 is TGTGCCAGCAGCTTAGGGGGTGGCTACACCTTC.

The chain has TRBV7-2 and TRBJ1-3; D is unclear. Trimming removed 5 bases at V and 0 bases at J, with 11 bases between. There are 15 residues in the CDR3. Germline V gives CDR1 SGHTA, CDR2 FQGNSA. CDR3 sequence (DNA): TGTGCCAGCAGCCAAGGCACAACCTCTGGAAACACCATATATTTT. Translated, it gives CASSQGTTSGNTIYF.

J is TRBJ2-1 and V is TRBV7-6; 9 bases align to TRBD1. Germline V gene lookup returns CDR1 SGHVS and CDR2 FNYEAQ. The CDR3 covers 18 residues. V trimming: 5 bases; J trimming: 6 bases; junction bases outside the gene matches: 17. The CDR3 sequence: CASSRVPGQGAGVNEQFF. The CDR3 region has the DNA TGTGCCAGCAGCCGAGTCCCGGGACAGGGCGCGGGGGTCAATGAGCAGTTCTTC.

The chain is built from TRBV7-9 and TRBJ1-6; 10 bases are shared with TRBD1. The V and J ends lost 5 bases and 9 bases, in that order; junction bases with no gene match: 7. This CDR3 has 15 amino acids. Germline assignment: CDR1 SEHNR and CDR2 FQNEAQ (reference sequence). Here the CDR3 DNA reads TGTGCCAGCAGCCCCCGACAGGGGGCGGTTTCACCCCTCCACTTT. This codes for CASSPRQGAVSPLHF.

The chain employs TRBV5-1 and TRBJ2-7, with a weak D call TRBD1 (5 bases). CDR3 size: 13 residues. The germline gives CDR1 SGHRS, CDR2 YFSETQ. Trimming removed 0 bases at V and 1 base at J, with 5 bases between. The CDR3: CASSLEGSYEQYF. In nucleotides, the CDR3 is TGCGCCAGCAGCTTGGAGGGGTCCTACGAGCAGTACTTC.

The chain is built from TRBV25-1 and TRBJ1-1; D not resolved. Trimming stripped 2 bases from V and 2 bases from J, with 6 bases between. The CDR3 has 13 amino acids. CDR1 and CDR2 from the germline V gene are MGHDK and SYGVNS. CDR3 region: CASSEADNTEAFF. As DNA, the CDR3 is TGTGCCAGCAGTGAAGCGGACAACACTGAAGCTTTCTTT.

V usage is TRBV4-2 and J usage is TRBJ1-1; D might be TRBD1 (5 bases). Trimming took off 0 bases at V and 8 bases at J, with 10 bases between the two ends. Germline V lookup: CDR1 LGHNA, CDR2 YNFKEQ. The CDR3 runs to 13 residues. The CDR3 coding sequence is TGTGCCAGCAGCCAAGAATCAGCAGGGGAAGCTTTCTTT. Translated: CASSQESAGEAFF.

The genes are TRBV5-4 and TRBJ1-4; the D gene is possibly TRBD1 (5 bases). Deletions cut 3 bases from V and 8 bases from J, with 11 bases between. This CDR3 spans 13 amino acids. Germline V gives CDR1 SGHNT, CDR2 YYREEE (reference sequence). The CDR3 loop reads CASSSWGVEKLFF. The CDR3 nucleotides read TGTGCCAGCAGCTCATGGGGGGTCGAAAAACTGTTTTTT. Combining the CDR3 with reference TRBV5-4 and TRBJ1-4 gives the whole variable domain ETGVTQSPTHLIKTRGQQVTLRCSSQSGHNTVSWYQQALGQGPQFIFQYYREEENGRGNFPPRFSGLQFPNYSSELNVNALELDDSALYLCASSSWGVEKLFFGSGTQLSVL.

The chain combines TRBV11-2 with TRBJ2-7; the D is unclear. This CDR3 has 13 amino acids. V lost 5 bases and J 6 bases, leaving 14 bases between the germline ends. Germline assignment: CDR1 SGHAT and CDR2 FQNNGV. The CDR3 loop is CASSSPVTAEQYF. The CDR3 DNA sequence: TGTGCCAGCAGCAGCCCCGTTACAGCCGAGCAGTACTTC. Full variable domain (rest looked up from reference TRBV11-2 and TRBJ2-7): EAGVAQSPRYKIIEKRQSVAFWCNPISGHATLYWYQQILGQGPKLLIQFQNNGVVDDSQLPKDRFSAERLKGVDSTLKIQPAKLEDSAVYLCASSSPVTAEQYFGPGTRLTVT.

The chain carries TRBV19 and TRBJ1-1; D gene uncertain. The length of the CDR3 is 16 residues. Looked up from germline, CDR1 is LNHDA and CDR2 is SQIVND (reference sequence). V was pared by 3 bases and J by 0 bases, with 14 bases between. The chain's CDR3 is CASSIGLGGMNTEAFF. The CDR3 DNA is TGTGCCAGTAGTATCGGATTAGGTGGCATGAACACTGAAGCTTTCTTT. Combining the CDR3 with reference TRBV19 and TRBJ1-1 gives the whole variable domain DGGITQSPKYLFRKEGQNVTLSCEQNLNHDAMYWYRQDPGQGLRLIYYSQIVNDFQKGDIAEGYSVSREKKESFPLTVTSAQKNPTAFYLCASSIGLGGMNTEAFFGQGTRLTVV.

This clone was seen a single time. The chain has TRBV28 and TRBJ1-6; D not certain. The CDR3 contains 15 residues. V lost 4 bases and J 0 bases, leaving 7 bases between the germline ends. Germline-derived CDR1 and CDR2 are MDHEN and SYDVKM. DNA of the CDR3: TGTGCCAGCAGTTCGGTGAGCTCCTATAATTCACCCCTCCACTTT. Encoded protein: CASSSVSSYNSPLHF.

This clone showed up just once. The CDR3 DNA reads TGTGCCAGCAGCTTACCAGGGAGGGACACTGAAGCTTTCTTT. Translated, it gives CASSLPGRDTEAFF. This rearrangement joins TRBV11-2 to TRBJ1-1, with a possible D match to TRBD1 (5 bases). The CDR3 has 14 residues. Trimming cost V 2 bases and J 3 bases, with 10 bases left between them. The germline V gene encodes CDR1 SGHAT and CDR2 FQNNGV.

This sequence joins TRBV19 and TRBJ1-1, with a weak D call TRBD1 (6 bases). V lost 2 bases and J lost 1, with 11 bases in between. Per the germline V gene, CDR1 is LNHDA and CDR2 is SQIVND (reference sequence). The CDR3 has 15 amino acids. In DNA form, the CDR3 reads TGTGCCAGTAGTATAACAGGGATTGGGAACACTGAAGCTTTCTTT. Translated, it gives CASSITGIGNTEAFF. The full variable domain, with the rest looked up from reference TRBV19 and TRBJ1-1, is DGGITQSPKYLFRKEGQNVTLSCEQNLNHDAMYWYRQDPGQGLRLIYYSQIVNDFQKGDIAEGYSVSREKKESFPLTVTSAQKNPTAFYLCASSITGIGNTEAFFGQGTRLTVV.

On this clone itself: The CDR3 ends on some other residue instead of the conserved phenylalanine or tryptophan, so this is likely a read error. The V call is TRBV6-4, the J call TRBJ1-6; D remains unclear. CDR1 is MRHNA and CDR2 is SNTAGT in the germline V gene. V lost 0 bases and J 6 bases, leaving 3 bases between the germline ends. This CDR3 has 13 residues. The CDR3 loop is CASSDSSNSPLHS. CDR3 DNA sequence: TGTGCCAGCAGTGACTCGAGTAATTCACCCCTCCACTCT.

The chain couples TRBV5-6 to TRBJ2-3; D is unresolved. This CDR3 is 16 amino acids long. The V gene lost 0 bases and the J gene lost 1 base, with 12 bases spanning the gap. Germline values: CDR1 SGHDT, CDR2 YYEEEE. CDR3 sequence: CASSLAPATGTDTQYF. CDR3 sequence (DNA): TGTGCCAGCAGCTTGGCCCCAGCGACGGGCACAGATACGCAGTATTTT.

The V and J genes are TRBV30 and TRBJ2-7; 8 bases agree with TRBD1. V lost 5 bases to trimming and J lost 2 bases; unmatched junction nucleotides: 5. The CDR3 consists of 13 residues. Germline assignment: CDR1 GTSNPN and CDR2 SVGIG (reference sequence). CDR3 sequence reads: CAWENRGAYEQYF. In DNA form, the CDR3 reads TGTGCCTGGGAAAACAGGGGGGCCTACGAGCAGTACTTC. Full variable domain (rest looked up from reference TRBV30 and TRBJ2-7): SQTIHQWPATLVQPVGSPLSLECTVEGTSNPNLYWYRQAAGRGLQLLFYSVGIGQISSEVPQNLSASRPQDRQFILSSKKLLLSDSGFYLCAWENRGAYEQYFGPGTRLTVT.

CDR3 residues: CASSEGTGVNTEAFF. In DNA form, the CDR3 reads TGTGCCAGCAGTGAAGGGACAGGGGTAAACACTGAAGCTTTCTTT. The J gene is TRBJ1-1, the V gene TRBV6-1; 9 bases are shared with TRBD1. Germline V gene sequence: CDR1 MNHNS, CDR2 SASEGT. The CDR3 covers 15 residues. Germline trimming cut 1 base from V and 2 bases from J; bases unmatched to any gene: 2.

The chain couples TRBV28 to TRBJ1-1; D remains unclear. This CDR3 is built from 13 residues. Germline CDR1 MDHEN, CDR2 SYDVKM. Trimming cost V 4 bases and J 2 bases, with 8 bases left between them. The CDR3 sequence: CASSWTTNTEAFF. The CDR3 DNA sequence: TGTGCCAGCAGTTGGACTACTAACACTGAAGCTTTCTTT.

Here the CDR3 DNA reads TGTGCCAGCAGTTACGGGGGGCAGGACTATGGCTACACCTTC. Its protein is CASSYGGQDYGYTF. The chain couples TRBV6-5 to TRBJ1-2, with a weak D call TRBD1 (6 bases). Germline V lookup: CDR1 MNHEY, CDR2 SVGAGI. Trimming cost V 2 bases and J 3 bases, with 10 bases left between them. The CDR3 spans 14 residues.

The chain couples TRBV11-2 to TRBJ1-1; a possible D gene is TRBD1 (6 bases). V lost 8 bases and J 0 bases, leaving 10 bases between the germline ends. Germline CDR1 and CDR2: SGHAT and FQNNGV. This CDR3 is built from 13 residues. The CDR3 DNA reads TGTGCCAGCTCGGGGGGCGTGAACACTGAAGCTTTCTTT. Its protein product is CASSGGVNTEAFF.

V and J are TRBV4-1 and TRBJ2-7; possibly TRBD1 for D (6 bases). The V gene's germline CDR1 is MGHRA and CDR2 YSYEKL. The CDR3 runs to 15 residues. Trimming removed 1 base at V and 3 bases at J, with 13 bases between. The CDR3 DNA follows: TGCGCCAGCAGCCAAGGTCTAGGACAGAACTACGAGCAGTACTTC. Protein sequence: CASSQGLGQNYEQYF.

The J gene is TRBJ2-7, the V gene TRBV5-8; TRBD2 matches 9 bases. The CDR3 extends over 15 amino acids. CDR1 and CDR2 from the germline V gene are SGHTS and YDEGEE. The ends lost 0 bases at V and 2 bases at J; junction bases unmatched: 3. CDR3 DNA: TGTGCCAGCAGCTTGGTGCTAGCGGGGCCCTACGAGCAGTACTTC. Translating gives CASSLVLAGPYEQYF.

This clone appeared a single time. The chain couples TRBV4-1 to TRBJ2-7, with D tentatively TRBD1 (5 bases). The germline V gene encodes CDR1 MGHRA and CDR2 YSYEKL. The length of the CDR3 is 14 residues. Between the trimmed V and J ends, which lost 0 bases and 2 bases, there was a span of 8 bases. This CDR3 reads CASSQDNRPYEQYF. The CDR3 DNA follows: TGCGCCAGCAGCCAAGATAACAGGCCCTACGAGCAGTACTTC.